The 20 T cell receptor beta chains presented below share a single source sample, sequenced in a study of tumor T cells in aggressive B-cell lymphoma. This table comes from immunoSEQ multiplex PCR, and its TCRdb copy is limited to in-frame clones, with some not included. The sample includes roughly 3,300 clones, 69% of them seen just once. The sequenced material came from tumor tissue. The receptor source for this set is an adult with diffuse large B cell lymphoma.

The gene calls are TRBV7-2 and TRBJ2-2, with D hard to call. The CDR3 totals 13 residues. The V end lost 5 bases, the J end lost 7 bases, and 11 bases lay between the germline ends. From germline, CDR1 is SGHTA and CDR2 FQGNSA. In nucleotides, the CDR3 is TGTGCCAGCAGCCCGCTGGGCCTCGGGGAGCTGTTTTTT. The encoded protein is CASSPLGLGELFF.

The rearrangement joins TRBV5-6 to TRBJ2-7; D perhaps matches TRBD2 (5 bases). Trimming removed 1 base at V and 6 bases at J, with 23 bases between. This CDR3 region has 17 residues. Germline CDR1 reads SGHDT; CDR2 reads YYEEEE. CDR3 amino acids: CASSLLRLRESMSEQYF. The CDR3 nucleotides read TGTGCCAGCAGCTTGTTACGCCTCCGGGAATCTATGAGCGAGCAGTACTTC.

This chain connects TRBV9 to TRBJ2-7, with TRBD1 matching 10 bases. Germline loops: CDR1 SGDLS, CDR2 YYNGEE. V lost 2 bases and J lost 6; bases outside the gene matches: 5. CDR3 length equals 14 residues. CDR3 protein: CASSVATGGREQYF. CDR3 nucleotide sequence: TGTGCCAGCAGCGTCGCGACAGGGGGCCGCGAGCAGTACTTC.

The chain uses TRBV10-1 and TRBJ1-2; 7 bases line up with TRBD1. CDR3 size: 13 residues. Trimming at V came to 6 bases and at J to 14 bases, leaving 15 bases not matched to a gene. Germline lookup yields CDR1 WNHNN and CDR2 SYGVQD (reference sequence). The CDR3 DNA sequence: TGCGCCAGCAGCGACCGGGACAGAGGAATTCCGACCTTC. It yields the protein CASSDRDRGIPTF.

A few counts support this clone. This chain links TRBV10-3 with TRBJ2-1; 8 bases match TRBD2. The germline V gene has CDR1 ENHRY and CDR2 SYGVKD. The V and J ends lost 4 bases and 1 base, in that order; junction bases with no gene match: 15. This CDR3 is built from 19 residues. CDR3 loop: CAISGTTAGEMRSYNEQFF. CDR3 coding DNA: TGTGCCATCAGTGGGACCACAGCGGGAGAGATGAGGTCCTACAATGAGCAGTTCTTC.

In the case of this clone: Other DNA sequences in the sample encode the same CDR3. The chain joins TRBV30 to TRBJ2-1, with TRBD2 matching 7 bases. Germline V gene sequence: CDR1 GTSNPN, CDR2 SVGIG (reference sequence). Trimming took 2 bases from V and 7 from J; bases not matched to a gene: 8. CDR3 length equals 14 residues. The CDR3 DNA sequence: TGTGCCTGGAGTATGGGCGGGAGTTTAAATGAGCAGTTCTTC. It yields the protein CAWSMGGSLNEQFF.

The chain couples TRBV9 to TRBJ1-4; 8 nucleotides agree with TRBD1. The germline gives CDR1 SGDLS, CDR2 YYNGEE. The CDR3 length is 15 residues. The V and J ends lost 1 base and 6 bases, in that order; junction bases with no gene match: 5. CDR3 in DNA: TGTGCCAGCAGCGTAACAGGGGGGGTTTATGAAAAACTGTTTTTT. Its translation is CASSVTGGVYEKLFF. The complete variable domain, with remaining parts taken from reference TRBV9 and TRBJ1-4, reads DSGVTQTPKHLITATGQRVTLRCSPRSGDLSVYWYQQSLDQGLQFLIQYYNGEERAKGNILERFSAQQFPDLHSELNLSSLELGDSALYFCASSVTGGVYEKLFFGSGTQLSVL.

The rearrangement uses TRBV2 and TRBJ1-1; 7 nucleotides match TRBD1. Germline V lookup: CDR1 SNHLY, CDR2 FYNNEI. V gave up 4 bases and J gave up 8 bases; unmatched junction bases: 4. This CDR3 is 12 amino acids long. The CDR3 DNA reads TGTGCCAGCAGTGTAGGGACAGTGGAAGCTTTCTTT. It specifies CASSVGTVEAFF.

The chain has TRBV7-2 and TRBJ2-3; 7 bases agree with TRBD2. Germline assignment: CDR1 SGHTA and CDR2 FQGNSA. The CDR3 has 16 amino acids. J gave up 1 base and V 2 bases, and 6 bases lay outside the gene matches. Here the CDR3 reads CASSLSFRGGTDTQYF. DNA for the CDR3: TGTGCCAGCAGCTTAAGTTTCCGGGGGGGCACAGATACGCAGTATTTT.

The chain combines TRBV23-1 with TRBJ1-1; D remains unclear. TRBV23-1 is an ORF for which the function is uncertain. Trimming removed 2 bases at V and 1 base at J, with 11 bases between. This CDR3 spans 15 amino acids. The CDR3 loop is CASSQGEDPNTEAFF. CDR3 nucleotide sequence: TGCGCCAGCAGTCAAGGGGAGGACCCGAACACTGAAGCTTTCTTT.

This chain joins TRBV18 and TRBJ2-7, with a tentative D call TRBD1 (6 bases). The CDR3 is 12 amino acids. Trimming shortened V by 1 base and J by 5 bases, and 6 bases separated the two germline ends. Germline CDR1 KGHSH, CDR2 LQKENI. The CDR3 spells CASSPRGHEQYF. The CDR3, as DNA: TGTGCCAGCTCACCACGGGGGCACGAGCAGTACTTC.

The rearrangement links TRBV7-2 to TRBJ2-1; a possible D gene is TRBD1 (5 bases). V was cut by 1 base and J by 1 base, with 11 bases left in between. The CDR3 sequence is 16 residues long. CDR1 is SGHTA, CDR2 FQGNSA, per germline. As DNA, the CDR3 is TGTGCCAGCAGCTTAGTGGCAGGGTCTTCCTACAATGAGCAGTTCTTC. This translates into CASSLVAGSSYNEQFF.

This clone appeared once. The V call is TRBV7-6, the J call TRBJ2-7; TRBD1 matches 8 bases. The J segment lost 2 bases and the V segment lost 4 bases, leaving 4 bases of the junction unmatched. This CDR3 contains 14 residues. CDR1 is SGHVS, CDR2 FNYEAQ, per germline. CDR3: CASSSGQGAYEQYF. CDR3 in DNA: TGTGCCAGCAGCTCCGGACAGGGAGCCTACGAGCAGTACTTC.

The chain uses TRBV19 and TRBJ1-1; TRBD1 matches at 10 bases. This CDR3 contains 16 residues. Germline CDR1 reads LNHDA; CDR2 reads SQIVND (reference sequence). V lost 7 bases to trimming and J lost 6 bases; unmatched junction nucleotides: 14. The CDR3 DNA sequence: TGTGCCAGTACCCTAACATCGGACAGGGGGGGACCTGAAGCTTTCTTT. Its protein is CASTLTSDRGGPEAFF.

This clone was detected once. The CDR3 DNA reads as TGTGCCAGCAGCTTGTTAGCGGGACAGGGTATTAGGTCCCAGCATTTT. Translated, it gives CASSLLAGQGIRSQHF. The chain links TRBV5-5 to TRBJ1-5, with TRBD1 matching over 9 bases. Unmatched junction bases numbered 13, after V lost 1 base and J lost 11 bases. Germline loops: CDR1 SGHKS, CDR2 YYEKEE (reference sequence). The CDR3 is 16 residues long.

CDR3 nucleotides: TGTGCCAGTAGTATAGGGAACAGAAACACTGAAGCTTTCTTT. Residues: CASSIGNRNTEAFF. The chain recombines TRBV19 with TRBJ1-1; D unclear. The CDR3 loop spans 14 amino acids. Trimming left V 1 base short and J 2 bases short, with 8 bases between. Germline V CDR1 and CDR2: LNHDA, SQIVND (reference sequence).

The chain uses TRBV2 and TRBJ2-7; 8 nucleotides line up with TRBD1. The CDR3 runs to 14 residues. V dropped 7 bases and J dropped 4; count of bases not matched to a gene: 9. Germline assignment: CDR1 SNHLY and CDR2 FYNNEI. The DNA for the CDR3 is TGTGCCAGCAACCCCGGGACAGGAATTTACGAGCAGTACTTC. Translating it yields CASNPGTGIYEQYF.

V usage is TRBV19 and J usage is TRBJ1-5, with D perhaps matching TRBD1 (6 bases). The germline V and J ends were trimmed by 3 bases and 2 bases, with 11 bases remaining between them. Germline V gene lookup returns CDR1 LNHDA and CDR2 SQIVND (reference sequence). The CDR3 covers 15 residues. The CDR3 DNA follows: TGTGCCAGTAGTATCTCGACAGGCGGCAATCAGCCCCAGCATTTT. It specifies CASSISTGGNQPQHF.

This clone was picked up a small number of times. The J gene is TRBJ2-7, the V gene TRBV5-4, with TRBD2 matching 14 bases. CDR1 is SGHNT and CDR2 is YYREEE in the germline V gene (reference sequence). The CDR3 runs 17 residues. J lost 3 bases, V lost 4 bases, and 9 bases had no gene match. The CDR3: CASSDRLAGGGGYEQYF. The CDR3 nucleotides are TGTGCCAGCAGCGACCGACTAGCGGGAGGGGGAGGCTACGAGCAGTACTTC. The full variable domain, rest sourced from reference TRBV5-4 and TRBJ2-7, is ETGVTQSPTHLIKTRGQQVTLRCSSQSGHNTVSWYQQALGQGPQFIFQYYREEENGRGNFPPRFSGLQFPNYSSELNVNALELDDSALYLCASSDRLAGGGGYEQYFGPGTRLTVT.

The chain employs TRBV5-6 and TRBJ2-7, with a tentative D call TRBD2 (5 bases). The CDR3 has 13 residues. Between the trimmed V and J ends, which lost 4 bases and 2 bases, there was a span of 10 bases. Germline V gene lookup returns CDR1 SGHDT and CDR2 YYEEEE. The CDR3 is CASSADGTYEQYF. DNA for the CDR3: TGTGCCAGCAGCGCGGACGGGACCTACGAGCAGTACTTC.